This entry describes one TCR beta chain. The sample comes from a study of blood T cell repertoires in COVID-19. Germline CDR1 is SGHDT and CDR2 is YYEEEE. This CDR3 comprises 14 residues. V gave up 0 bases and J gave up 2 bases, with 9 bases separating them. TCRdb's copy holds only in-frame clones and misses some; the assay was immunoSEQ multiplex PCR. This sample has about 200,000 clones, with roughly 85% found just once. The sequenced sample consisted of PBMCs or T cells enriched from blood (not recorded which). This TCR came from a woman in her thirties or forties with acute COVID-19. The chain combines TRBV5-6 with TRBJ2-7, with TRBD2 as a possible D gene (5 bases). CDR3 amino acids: CASSLGTGTYEQYF. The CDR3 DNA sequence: TGTGCCAGCAGCTTGGGGACTGGTACCTACGAGCAGTACTTC.